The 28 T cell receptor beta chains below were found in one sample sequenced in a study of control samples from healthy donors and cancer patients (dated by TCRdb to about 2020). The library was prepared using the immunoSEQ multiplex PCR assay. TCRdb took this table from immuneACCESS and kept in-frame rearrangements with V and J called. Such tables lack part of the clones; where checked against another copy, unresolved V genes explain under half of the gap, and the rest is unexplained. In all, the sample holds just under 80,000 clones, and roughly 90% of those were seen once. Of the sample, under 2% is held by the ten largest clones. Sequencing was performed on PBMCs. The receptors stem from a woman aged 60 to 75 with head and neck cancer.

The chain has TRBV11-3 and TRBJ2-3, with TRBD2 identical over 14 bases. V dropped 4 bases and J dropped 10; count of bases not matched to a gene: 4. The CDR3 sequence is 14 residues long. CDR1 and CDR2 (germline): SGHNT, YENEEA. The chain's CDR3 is CASSSGTSGRAQYF. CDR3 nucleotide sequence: TGTGCCAGCAGCTCCGGGACTAGCGGGAGAGCGCAGTATTTT.

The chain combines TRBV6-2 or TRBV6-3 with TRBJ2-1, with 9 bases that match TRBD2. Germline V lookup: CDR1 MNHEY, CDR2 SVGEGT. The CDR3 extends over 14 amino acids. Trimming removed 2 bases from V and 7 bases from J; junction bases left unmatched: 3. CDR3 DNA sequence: TGTGCCAGCAGTTACGGGACTAGCAGTAATGAGCAGTTCTTC. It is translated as CASSYGTSSNEQFF.

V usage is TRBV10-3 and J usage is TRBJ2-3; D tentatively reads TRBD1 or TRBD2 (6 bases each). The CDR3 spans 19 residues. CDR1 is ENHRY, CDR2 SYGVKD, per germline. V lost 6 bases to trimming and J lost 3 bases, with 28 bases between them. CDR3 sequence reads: CAISGPISGEARVTDTQYF. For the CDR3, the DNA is TGTGCCATCAGCGGGCCGATTTCAGGGGAGGCTCGAGTAACAGATACGCAGTATTTT.

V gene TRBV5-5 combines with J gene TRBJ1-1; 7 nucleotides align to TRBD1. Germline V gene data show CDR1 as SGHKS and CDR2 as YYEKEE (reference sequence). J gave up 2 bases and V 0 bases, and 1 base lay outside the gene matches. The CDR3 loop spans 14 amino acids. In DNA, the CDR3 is TGTGCCAGCAGCTTGGTAGGGGGCAACACTGAAGCTTTCTTT. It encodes CASSLVGGNTEAFF.

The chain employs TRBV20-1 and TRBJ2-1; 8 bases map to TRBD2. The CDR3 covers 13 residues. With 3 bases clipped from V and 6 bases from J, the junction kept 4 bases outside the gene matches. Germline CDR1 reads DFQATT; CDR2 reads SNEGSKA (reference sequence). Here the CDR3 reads CSASRLAGNEQFF. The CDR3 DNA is TGCAGTGCTAGTAGGCTAGCGGGCAATGAGCAGTTCTTC.

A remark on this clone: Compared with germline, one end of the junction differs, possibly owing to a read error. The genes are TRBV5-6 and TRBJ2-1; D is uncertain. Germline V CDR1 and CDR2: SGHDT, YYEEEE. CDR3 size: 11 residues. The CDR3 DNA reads TGTGTCAGCAGCTTGGCCAGCGAGCAGTTCTTC. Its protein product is CVSSLASEQFF.

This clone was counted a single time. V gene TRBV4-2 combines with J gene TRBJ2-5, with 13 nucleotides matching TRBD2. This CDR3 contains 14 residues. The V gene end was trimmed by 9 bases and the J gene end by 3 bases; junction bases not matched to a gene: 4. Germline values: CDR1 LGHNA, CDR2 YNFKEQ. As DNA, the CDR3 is TGTGCCAGGATGGGACTAGCGGGAAAAGAGACCCAGTACTTC. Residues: CARMGLAGKETQYF.

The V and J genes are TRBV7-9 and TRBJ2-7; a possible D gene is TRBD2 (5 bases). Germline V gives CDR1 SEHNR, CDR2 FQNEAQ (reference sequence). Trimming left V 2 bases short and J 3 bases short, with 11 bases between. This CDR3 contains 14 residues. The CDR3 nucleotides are TGTGCCAGCAGCTTATCCCTGGGAGTCTACGAGCAGTACTTC. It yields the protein CASSLSLGVYEQYF.

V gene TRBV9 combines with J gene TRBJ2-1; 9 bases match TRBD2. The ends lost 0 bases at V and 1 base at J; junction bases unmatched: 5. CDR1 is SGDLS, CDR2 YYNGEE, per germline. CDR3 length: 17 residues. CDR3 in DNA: TGTGCCAGCAGCGTAGCTCCTAGCGGGATATCCTACAATGAGCAGTTCTTC. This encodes CASSVAPSGISYNEQFF.

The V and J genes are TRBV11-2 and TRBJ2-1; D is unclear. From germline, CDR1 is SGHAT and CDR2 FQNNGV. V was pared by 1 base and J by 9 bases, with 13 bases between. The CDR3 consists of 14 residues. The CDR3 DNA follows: TGTGCCAGCAGCTTAGCCCCAAGTCGGAGTGAGCAGTTCTTC. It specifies CASSLAPSRSEQFF.

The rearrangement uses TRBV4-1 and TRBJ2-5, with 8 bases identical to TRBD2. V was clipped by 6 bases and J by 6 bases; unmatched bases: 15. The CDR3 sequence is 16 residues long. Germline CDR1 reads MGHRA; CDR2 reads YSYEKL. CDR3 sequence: CASRPSEYGRAKTQYF. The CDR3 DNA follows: TGCGCCAGCAGGCCAAGTGAATACGGGAGGGCCAAGACCCAGTACTTC.

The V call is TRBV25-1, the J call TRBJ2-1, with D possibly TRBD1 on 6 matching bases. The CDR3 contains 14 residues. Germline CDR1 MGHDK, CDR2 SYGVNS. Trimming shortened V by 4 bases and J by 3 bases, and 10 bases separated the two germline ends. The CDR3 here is CASSGRTDYNEQFF. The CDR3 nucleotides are TGTGCCAGCAGTGGCCGGACAGACTACAATGAGCAGTTCTTC.

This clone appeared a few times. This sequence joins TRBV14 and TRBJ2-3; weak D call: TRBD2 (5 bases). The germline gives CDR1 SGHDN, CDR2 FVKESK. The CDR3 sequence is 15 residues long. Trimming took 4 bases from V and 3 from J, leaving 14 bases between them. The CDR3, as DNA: TGTGCCAGCAGCCGCCAACGGGGTCCTACAGATACGCAGTATTTT. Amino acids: CASSRQRGPTDTQYF.

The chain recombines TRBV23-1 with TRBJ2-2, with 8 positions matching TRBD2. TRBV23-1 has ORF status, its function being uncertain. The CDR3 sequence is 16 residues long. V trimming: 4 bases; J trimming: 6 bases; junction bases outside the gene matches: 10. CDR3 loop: CASSPPNGREAGELFF. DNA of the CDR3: TGCGCCAGCAGTCCCCCAAACGGGCGGGAGGCCGGGGAGCTGTTTTTT.

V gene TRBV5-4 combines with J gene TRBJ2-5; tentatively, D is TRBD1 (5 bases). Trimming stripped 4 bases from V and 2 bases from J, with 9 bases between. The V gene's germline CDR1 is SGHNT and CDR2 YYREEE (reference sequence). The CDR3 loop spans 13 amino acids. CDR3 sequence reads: CASSKDIQETQYF. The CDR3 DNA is TGTGCCAGCAGCAAGGACATACAAGAGACCCAGTACTTC. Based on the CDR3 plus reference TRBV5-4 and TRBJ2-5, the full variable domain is ETGVTQSPTHLIKTRGQQVTLRCSSQSGHNTVSWYQQALGQGPQFIFQYYREEENGRGNFPPRFSGLQFPNYSSELNVNALELDDSALYLCASSKDIQETQYFGPGTRLLVL.

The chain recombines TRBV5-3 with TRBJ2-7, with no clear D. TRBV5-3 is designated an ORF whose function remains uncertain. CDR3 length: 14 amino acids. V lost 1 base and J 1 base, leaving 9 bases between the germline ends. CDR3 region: CARSLQWKSYEQYF. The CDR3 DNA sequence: TGTGCCAGAAGCTTGCAATGGAAATCCTACGAGCAGTACTTC.

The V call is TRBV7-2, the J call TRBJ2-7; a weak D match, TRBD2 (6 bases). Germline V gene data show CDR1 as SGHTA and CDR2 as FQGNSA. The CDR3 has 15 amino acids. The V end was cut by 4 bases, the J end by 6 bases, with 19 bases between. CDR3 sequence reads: CASSWAGRQGGEQYF. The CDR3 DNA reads TGTGCCAGCAGCTGGGCGGGGAGGCAGGGAGGCGAGCAGTACTTC.

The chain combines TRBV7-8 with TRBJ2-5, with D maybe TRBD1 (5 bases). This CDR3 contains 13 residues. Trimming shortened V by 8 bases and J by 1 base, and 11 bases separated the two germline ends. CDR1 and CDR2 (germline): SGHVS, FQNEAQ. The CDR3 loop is CASRRGLQETQYF. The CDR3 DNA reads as TGTGCCAGCCGAAGGGGCCTCCAAGAGACCCAGTACTTC. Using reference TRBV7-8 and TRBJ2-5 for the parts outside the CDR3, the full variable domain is GAGVSQSPRYKVAKRGQDVALRCDPISGHVSLFWYQQALGQGPEFLTYFQNEAQLDKSGLPSDRFFAERPEGSVSTLKIQRTQQEDSAVYLCASRRGLQETQYFGPGTRLLVL.

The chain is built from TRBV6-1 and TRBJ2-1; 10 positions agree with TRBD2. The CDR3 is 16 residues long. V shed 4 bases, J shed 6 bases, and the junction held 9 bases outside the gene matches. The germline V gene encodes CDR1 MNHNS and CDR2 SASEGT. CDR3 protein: CASSGNSGRLGNEQFF. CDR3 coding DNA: TGTGCCAGCAGTGGGAATAGCGGGAGGTTGGGCAATGAGCAGTTCTTC.

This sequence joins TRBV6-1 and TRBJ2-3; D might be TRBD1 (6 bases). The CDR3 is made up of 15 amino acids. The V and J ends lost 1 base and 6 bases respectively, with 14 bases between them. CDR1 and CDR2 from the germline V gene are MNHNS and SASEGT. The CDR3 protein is CASSEGVQGGDTQYF. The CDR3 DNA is TGTGCCAGCAGTGAAGGGGTACAGGGCGGGGATACGCAGTATTTT.

The CDR3 loop reads CASSSANTEAFF. DNA for the CDR3: TGTGCCAGCAGTTCAGCGAACACTGAAGCTTTCTTT. V usage is TRBV28 and J usage is TRBJ1-1; D is unclear. Germline CDR1 MDHEN, CDR2 SYDVKM. The CDR3 is made up of 12 amino acids. Deletions cut 4 bases from V and 1 base from J, with 4 bases between.

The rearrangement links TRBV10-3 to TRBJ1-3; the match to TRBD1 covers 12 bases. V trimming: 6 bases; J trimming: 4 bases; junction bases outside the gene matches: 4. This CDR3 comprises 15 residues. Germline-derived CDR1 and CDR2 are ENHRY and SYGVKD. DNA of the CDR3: TGTGCCATCAGCCCGGGACAGGGGGCCGGAAACACCATATATTTT. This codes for CAISPGQGAGNTIYF.

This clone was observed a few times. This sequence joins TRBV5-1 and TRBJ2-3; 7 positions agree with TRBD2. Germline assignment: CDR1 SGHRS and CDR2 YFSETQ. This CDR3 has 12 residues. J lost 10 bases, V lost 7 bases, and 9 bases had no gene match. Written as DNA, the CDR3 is TGCGCCAGCCGGTGGGAGGGCCAAGCGCAGTATTTT. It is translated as CASRWEGQAQYF.

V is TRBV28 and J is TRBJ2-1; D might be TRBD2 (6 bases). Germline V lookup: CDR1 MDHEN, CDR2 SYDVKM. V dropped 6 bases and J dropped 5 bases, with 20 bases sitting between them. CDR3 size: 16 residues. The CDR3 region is CASRVGGGVRNNEQFF. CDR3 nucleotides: TGTGCCAGCAGAGTGGGCGGAGGGGTTCGGAACAATGAGCAGTTCTTC.

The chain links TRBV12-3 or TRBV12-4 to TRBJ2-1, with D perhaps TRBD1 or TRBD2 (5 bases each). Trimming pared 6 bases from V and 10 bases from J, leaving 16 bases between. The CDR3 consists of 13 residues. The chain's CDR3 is CASRTYRGEEQFF. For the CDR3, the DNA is TGTGCCAGCAGAACCTACAGAGGGGAGGAGCAGTTCTTC.

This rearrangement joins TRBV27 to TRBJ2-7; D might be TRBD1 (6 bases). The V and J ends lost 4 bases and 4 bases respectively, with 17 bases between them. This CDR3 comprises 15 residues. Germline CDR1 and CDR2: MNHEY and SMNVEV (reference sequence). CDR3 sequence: CASSSTGSARYEQYF. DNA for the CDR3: TGTGCCAGCAGTTCAACAGGGTCCGCAAGGTACGAGCAGTACTTC.

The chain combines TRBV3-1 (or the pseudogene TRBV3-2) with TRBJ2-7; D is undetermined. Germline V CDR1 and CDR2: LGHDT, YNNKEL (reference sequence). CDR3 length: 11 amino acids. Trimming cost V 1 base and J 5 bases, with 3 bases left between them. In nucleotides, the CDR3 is TGTGCCAGCAGCCAAGTTAACGAGCAGTACTTC. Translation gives CASSQVNEQYF.

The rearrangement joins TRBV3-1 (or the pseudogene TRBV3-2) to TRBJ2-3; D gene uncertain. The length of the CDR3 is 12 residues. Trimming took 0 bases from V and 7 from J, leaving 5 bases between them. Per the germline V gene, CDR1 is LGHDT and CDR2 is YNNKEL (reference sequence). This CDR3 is CASSQDPYTQYF. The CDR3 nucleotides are TGTGCCAGCAGCCAAGATCCGTATACGCAGTATTTT.